One sample yielded the 13 T cell receptor beta chains listed below, sequenced in a study of long-term antiretroviral therapy in people with HIV. Run at survey level, the immunoSEQ assay was version v3.0. The repertoire was sequenced with immunoSEQ multiplex PCR; TCRdb's copy has only in-frame clones and lacks some. The sample carries 42,000 or so clones, approximately 89% recorded once. Source: unsorted PBMCs, taken 3.1 years after starting antiretroviral therapy. The receptors were gathered from a woman aged 50 to 60 with HIV.

The chain uses TRBV19 and TRBJ1-1, with a possible D match to TRBD1 (5 bases). Germline CDR1 reads LNHDA; CDR2 reads SQIVND (reference sequence). V was clipped by 3 bases and J by 10 bases, with 15 bases between them. The CDR3 length is 13 residues. In DNA form, the CDR3 reads TGTGCCAGTAGTATTGGCGGGGCTGTTCGAGCTTTCTTT. It encodes CASSIGGAVRAFF.

This clone was seen only once. The rearrangement joins TRBV2 to TRBJ2-1, with D perhaps assigned TRBD1 or TRBD2 (6 bases each). Trimming removed 8 bases at V and 9 bases at J, with 11 bases between. CDR1 is SNHLY and CDR2 is FYNNEI in the germline V gene. CDR3 size: 11 residues. In nucleotides, the CDR3 is TGTGCCAGCGCAGGGGAGGTTGAGCAGTTCTTC. As protein: CASAGEVEQFF.

V and J are TRBV2 and TRBJ2-1; D possibly corresponds to TRBD1 (6 bases). The germline CDR1 and CDR2 sequences are SNHLY and FYNNEI. V was shortened by 3 bases and J by 4 bases, with 13 bases between the two germline ends. This CDR3 comprises 15 residues. CDR3 sequence (DNA): TGTGCCAGCAGTGATTCGCAGGGGCAATACAATGAGCAGTTCTTC. Amino acids: CASSDSQGQYNEQFF.

In this sample, this clone is medium-sized. This chain links TRBV30 with TRBJ2-7; no firm D call. Trimming cost V 0 bases and J 10 bases, with 19 bases left between them. This CDR3 contains 14 residues. Germline CDR1 is GTSNPN and CDR2 is SVGIG (reference sequence). The CDR3, as DNA: TGTGCCTGGAGTGTCCCGTGGGCCCTGGTGGGACAGTACTTC. It is translated as CAWSVPWALVGQYF. Full variable domain (rest looked up from reference TRBV30 and TRBJ2-7): SQTIHQWPATLVQPVGSPLSLECTVEGTSNPNLYWYRQAAGRGLQLLFYSVGIGQISSEVPQNLSASRPQDRQFILSSKKLLLSDSGFYLCAWSVPWALVGQYFGPGTRLTVT.

The rearrangement uses TRBV11-2 and TRBJ1-2, with TRBD1 matching over 9 bases. Germline CDR1 reads SGHAT; CDR2 reads FQNNGV. V dropped 4 bases and J dropped 4; count of bases not matched to a gene: 16. This CDR3 is built from 18 residues. The CDR3 nucleotides are TGTGCCAGCAGCTCAGCCGTTCCGGGACAGGGTACTCGCTATGGCTACACCTTC. As protein: CASSSAVPGQGTRYGYTF.

The rearrangement links TRBV27 to TRBJ2-7; D is perhaps TRBD1 or TRBD2 (6 bases each). The CDR3 contains 16 residues. The V end was cut by 4 bases, the J end by 0 bases, with 16 bases between. Germline V gene sequence: CDR1 MNHEY, CDR2 SMNVEV (reference sequence). Here the CDR3 reads CASSSPGAHGSYEQYF. CDR3 DNA sequence: TGTGCCAGCAGTTCGCCGGGGGCGCATGGCTCCTACGAGCAGTACTTC.

This clone has a single count. V is TRBV19 and J is TRBJ2-7, with a weak D call TRBD1 (6 bases). CDR1 is LNHDA and CDR2 is SQIVND in the germline V gene (reference sequence). This CDR3 is 13 amino acids long. V was clipped by 4 bases and J by 4 bases, with 11 bases between them. The CDR3, as DNA: TGTGCCAGTAGTAGGGCAGGGGAGTACGAGCAGTACTTC. Encoded protein: CASSRAGEYEQYF.

This chain joins TRBV6-6 and TRBJ1-2; D unclear. The V end was cut by 4 bases, the J end by 2 bases, with 8 bases between. Germline assignment: CDR1 MNHNY and CDR2 SVGAGI (reference sequence). The CDR3 has 13 residues. The CDR3 sequence is CASSSGPNYGYTF. The CDR3 nucleotides are TGTGCCAGCAGTTCTGGGCCCAACTATGGCTACACCTTC.

The chain recombines TRBV7-9 with TRBJ2-1, with D perhaps matching TRBD2 (5 bases). In germline, CDR1 is SEHNR, CDR2 FQNEAQ (reference sequence). The CDR3 has 15 residues. V lost 3 bases and J lost 0, with 9 bases in between. CDR3 protein: CASSLGSSSYNEQFF. For the CDR3, the DNA is TGTGCCAGCAGCTTGGGGAGCAGCTCCTACAATGAGCAGTTCTTC.

The chain recombines TRBV5-6 with TRBJ2-3; 9 nucleotides agree with TRBD2. There are 15 residues in the CDR3. Germline CDR1 is SGHDT and CDR2 is YYEEEE. The V and J ends lost 2 bases and 4 bases, in that order; junction bases with no gene match: 5. The CDR3 sequence is CASSFRGGGADTQYF. CDR3 coding DNA: TGTGCCAGCAGCTTTCGCGGGGGGGGCGCAGATACGCAGTATTTT.

The rearrangement joins TRBV5-4 to TRBJ2-5; 8 positions agree with TRBD2. V was pared by 2 bases and J by 3 bases, with 3 bases of the junction left unmatched. The CDR3 loop spans 14 amino acids. Germline CDR1 is SGHNT and CDR2 is YYREEE (reference sequence). CDR3 sequence reads: CASSLELAEETQYF. The CDR3 region has the DNA TGTGCCAGCAGCTTAGAACTAGCGGAAGAGACCCAGTACTTC.

This clone was counted a single time. The chain carries TRBV2 and TRBJ2-7; D is possibly TRBD2 (5 bases). The CDR3 runs to 12 residues. The V end lost 6 bases, the J end lost 3 bases, and 9 bases lay between the germline ends. CDR1 is SNHLY, CDR2 FYNNEI, per germline. CDR3 residues: CASSPGLYEQYF. CDR3 sequence (DNA): TGTGCCAGCAGCCCCGGACTCTACGAGCAGTACTTC. Combining the CDR3 with reference TRBV2 and TRBJ2-7 gives the whole variable domain EPEVTQTPSHQVTQMGQEVILRCVPISNHLYFYWYRQILGQKVEFLVSFYNNEISEKSEIFDDQFSVERPDGSNFTLKIRSTKLEDSAMYFCASSPGLYEQYFGPGTRLTVT.

The V gene is TRBV7-6, the J gene TRBJ1-2, with D possibly matching TRBD1 (6 bases). Trimming shortened V by 0 bases and J by 0 bases, and 11 bases separated the two germline ends. The length of the CDR3 is 16 residues. CDR1 and CDR2 from the germline V gene are SGHVS and FNYEAQ. CDR3 sequence (DNA): TGTGCCAGCAGCTTAGCCAGGGGTGTAACTAACTATGGCTACACCTTC. Residues: CASSLARGVTNYGYTF.